The sequence of this T cell receptor beta chain was determined in a study of shared clonotypes between healthy human individuals (dated by TCRdb to 2020 to 2021). In the study overall: A few men and a couple of women, aged 18 to 49 years, made up the cohort. To estimate repertoire size and how much clonotypes are shared between individuals, the study performed deep sequencing of blood TCR repertoires from five healthy adults. Different laboratories and diverse techniques were used to prepare libraries and sequence TCR repertoires, to increase sequencing depth and limit assay-specific biases. Between about 0.9 and 9 billion PBMCs per donor were obtained by leukapheresis.

As regards this clone: Its antigen is not yet known. No base quality values were provided; no much bigger clone lies one nucleotide off.

The CDR3 covers 15 residues, taking in both the cysteine and the phenylalanine. CDR3 DNA is the only sequence kept; it has 45 bases, read in frame from the first base. CDR1 is given as SNHLY and CDR2 as FYNNEI, both from the germline V gene. Trimming takes 4 bases from V and 4 bases from J, and the germline ends sit 16 bases apart. Overall study results and their limits: The genetic and exposure-history diversity represented was limited by the small number of donors. Pairwise subsampling indicated that sequencing depth was expected to affect the degree of clonotype sharing among donors. Sampling was restricted to blood, and TCR repertoires in tissue are likely to differ from TCR repertoires in blood.

Using the deep immunoSEQ assay, TCR CDR3 regions were amplified from genomic DNA by multiplex PCR. Genomic DNA extracted from each cell subset was distributed evenly over all wells of several immunoSEQ 96-well plates, and each plate served as one replicate. For unsorted PBMC, about 270 ng of genomic DNA, equivalent to around 30,000 T cell genomes, went into each replicate PCR. Unsorted PBMC genomic DNA was sequenced across ten immunoSEQ deep assay plates. The purified libraries were quantified using a Qubit 3.0 fluorometer, sized with a Bioanalyzer 2100, and then quantified again using the KAPA Library Quantification kit. Every immunoSEQ 96-well plate was sequenced on a dedicated single-read 150-cycle Illumina NextSeq 550 flow cell. The paper's data handling went like this. Because only junctional sequences without quality scores were contained in the immunoSEQ output, filtering matching that applied to full-length reads could not be performed. To assign V/J genes and CDR3, sequences were annotated using PyIR, a Python wrapper for IgBLAST v1.9, with IMGT germline references. Reads with weak V/J assignments (E-value above 1e-6), missing CDR3, stop codons, out-of-frame junctions, or ambiguous translated residues were removed. A V3J clonotype was defined by an identical inferred V gene, J gene, and CDR3 amino acid sequence. The percentage overlap between two repertoires was calculated by dividing the number of shared unique clonotypes by the size of the smaller repertoire. Richness of each repertoire was evaluated using RTK rarefaction, the Chao1 estimator, and Recon v2.1 estimates of unobserved clonotypes. TCRdb retrieved this table from immuneACCESS and kept in-frame rearrangements only. Not all clones are present; in checked studies, unresolved V genes account for under half, and no reason is known for the remainder. The V and J calls and the clone size are those of that table, but D and trimming were determined from the DNA. Here the sample has 490,000 or so clones; 70% to 85% occur a single time. The top ten hold 10% to 15% of the sample.

The donors were healthy, HIV-negative adults with no recently reported acute infections or vaccinations. All donors were Caucasian adults living in Nashville, Tennessee, USA. For unsorted samples, around 90 million PBMCs were counted, and genomic DNA was extracted using the QIAamp DNA Blood Mini kit. After blood collection by leukapheresis, PBMCs were isolated using Ficoll-Histopaque density gradient centrifugation and then cryopreserved in the vapor phase of liquid nitrogen. The TCR was taken from a woman in her 40s in good health. Some clones in this sample may be carry-over from other donors' samples. Sequencing was carried out using PBMCs. The chain uses TRBV2 and TRBJ2-5, with the D gene possibly TRBD1 or TRBD2, each one fitting 7 bases. The CDR3 in this case is CASSGAGQGGETQYF. The bases read TGTGCCAGCAGTGGAGCGGGGCAGGGGGGAGAGACCCAGTACTTC.